This entry lists 20 T cell receptor beta chains sequenced from one sample in a study of blood T cell repertoires in COVID-19. Data came from immunoSEQ multiplex PCR; TCRdb stores just in-frame clones and leaves some out. The top ten hold approximately 2.5% of the sample, which has hundreds of thousands of clones, around 87% seen once. Sequencing input: peripheral blood. The origin of the receptors is a woman aged 60 to 75 with COVID-19, enrolled during active disease.

This clone is a singleton in its sample. The chain employs TRBV6-5 and TRBJ2-5; the D gene is possibly TRBD1 (6 bases). Trimming cost V 0 bases and J 3 bases, with 11 bases left between them. Germline CDR1 reads MNHEY; CDR2 reads SVGAGI. The length of the CDR3 is 15 residues. CDR3: CASSYSFQGKETQYF. As DNA, the CDR3 is TGTGCCAGCAGTTACTCGTTTCAGGGGAAAGAGACCCAGTACTTC.

The CDR3 region is CASSQDRRVLGGYTF. The CDR3 bases are TGTGCCAGCAGCCAAGATCGTCGGGTATTAGGAGGCTACACCTTC. The gene calls are TRBV4-2 and TRBJ1-2; no definite D call. The CDR3 is made up of 15 amino acids. Trimming stripped 0 bases from V and 8 bases from J, with 16 bases between. CDR1 is LGHNA, CDR2 YNFKEQ, per germline.

This chain links TRBV6-1 with TRBJ2-7; tentatively, D is TRBD1 (5 bases). Looked up from germline, CDR1 is MNHNS and CDR2 is SASEGT. CDR3 length: 12 amino acids. Trimming removed 2 bases from V and 6 bases from J, with 8 bases in between. CDR3 loop: CASSERGLEQYF. CDR3 sequence (DNA): TGTGCCAGCAGTGAAAGGGGTCTCGAGCAGTACTTC.

V usage is TRBV7-6 and J usage is TRBJ1-1; D not certain. V lost 5 bases and J 2 bases, leaving 9 bases between the germline ends. The CDR3 is made up of 13 amino acids. CDR1 and CDR2 from the germline V gene are SGHVS and FNYEAQ. Written as DNA, the CDR3 is TGTGCCAGCAGCCCCTTTAGAAACACTGAAGCTTTCTTT. It specifies CASSPFRNTEAFF.

The rearrangement uses TRBV12-5 and TRBJ1-1; 7 bases fit TRBD1. Germline lookup yields CDR1 LGHNT and CDR2 FRNRAP. This CDR3 spans 15 amino acids. J was trimmed by 2 bases and V by 2 bases; bases with no gene match: 5. The CDR3 is CASGLSRQGNTEAFF. The DNA for the CDR3 is TGTGCTAGTGGTTTGTCTAGACAGGGCAACACTGAAGCTTTCTTT. Together with reference TRBV12-5 and TRBJ1-1, the CDR3 gives the full variable domain: DARVTQTPRHKVTEMGQEVTMRCQPILGHNTVFWYRQTMMQGLELLAYFRNRAPLDDSGMPKDRFSAEMPDATLATLKIQPSEPRDSAVYFCASGLSRQGNTEAFFGQGTRLTVV.

The CDR3 sequence is CASSPVDGRDGYTF. The CDR3 region has the DNA TGTGCCAGCAGCCCCGTTGACGGGCGGGATGGCTACACCTTC. The gene calls are TRBV7-2 and TRBJ1-2; D call uncertain. This CDR3 contains 14 residues. V was shortened by 5 bases and J by 6 bases, with 16 bases between the two germline ends. CDR1 SGHTA and CDR2 FQGNSA come from the germline V gene.

The V and J genes are TRBV2 and TRBJ2-5, with 9 bases that match TRBD1. CDR1 and CDR2 (germline): SNHLY, FYNNEI. The CDR3 runs to 15 residues. Trimming cost V 4 bases and J 7 bases; bases outside gene matches: 10. The DNA of the CDR3 is TGTGCCAGCAGTGGCCGGGACAGGGACCCCGGGACCCAGTACTTC. This gives the protein CASSGRDRDPGTQYF.

The chain employs TRBV20-1 and TRBJ2-1, with D unresolved. Germline CDR1 DFQATT, CDR2 SNEGSKA (reference sequence). Trimming stripped 2 bases from V and 7 bases from J, with 6 bases between. The CDR3 is made up of 11 amino acids. DNA of the CDR3: TGCAGTGCTAGAAACAAGAATGAGCAGTTCTTC. It translates to CSARNKNEQFF.

This rearrangement joins TRBV19 to TRBJ1-2; D call uncertain. Germline lookup yields CDR1 LNHDA and CDR2 SQIVND (reference sequence). The CDR3 consists of 15 residues. V lost 7 bases and J 5 bases, leaving 20 bases between the germline ends. CDR3 amino acids: CASTKAGLGGYGYTF. For the CDR3, the DNA is TGTGCCAGTACCAAGGCTGGACTGGGAGGTTATGGCTACACCTTC.

This clone was recorded once. The rearrangement joins TRBV6-4 to TRBJ1-1, with 10 bases that match TRBD1. The CDR3 is 18 residues long. After removal of 5 bases from V and 6 bases from J, the junction contained 18 bases not matched to a gene. Germline V CDR1 and CDR2: MRHNA, SNTAGT. CDR3 sequence (DNA): TGTGCCAGCAGTTCAGACTACTCCGCAGGACAGGGGGTACCTGAAGCTTTCTTT. This sequence encodes CASSSDYSAGQGVPEAFF.

The chain combines TRBV28 with TRBJ2-7; D is unresolved. Germline values: CDR1 MDHEN, CDR2 SYDVKM. This CDR3 is built from 14 residues. The V end lost 5 bases, the J end lost 0 bases, and 11 bases lay between the germline ends. CDR3 DNA: TGTGCCAGCAGTGAGACACCGTTCTCCTACGAGCAGTACTTC. This gives the protein CASSETPFSYEQYF.

A remark on this clone: In the same sample, other DNA sequences code for this CDR3. The chain combines TRBV19 with TRBJ1-1; no firm D call. Germline V gene data show CDR1 as LNHDA and CDR2 as SQIVND (reference sequence). The ends were cut back, 1 base at V and 0 bases at J, with 9 bases in the middle. The CDR3 is 15 amino acids. The CDR3 region has the DNA TGTGCCAGTAGTATAGTGGGCAGTATGAACACTGAAGCTTTCTTT. Amino acid sequence: CASSIVGSMNTEAFF.

This chain uses TRBV6-5 with TRBJ1-1, with D possibly matching TRBD1 (6 bases). CDR1 and CDR2 (germline): MNHEY, SVGAGI. This CDR3 spans 13 amino acids. V was shortened by 4 bases and J by 6 bases, with 12 bases between the two germline ends. The CDR3 DNA reads TGTGCCAGCAGTTTACTACAGGGCTCTGAAGCTTTCTTT. Protein: CASSLLQGSEAFF.

The V gene is TRBV9, the J gene TRBJ1-2; 7 bases align to TRBD1. Germline V gene sequence: CDR1 SGDLS, CDR2 YYNGEE. V was clipped by 4 bases and J by 3 bases; unmatched bases: 3. The CDR3 sequence is 13 residues long. In DNA form, the CDR3 reads TGTGCCAGCAGCAAAGGACAGGACTATGGCTACACCTTC. Its protein is CASSKGQDYGYTF. Combining the CDR3 with reference TRBV9 and TRBJ1-2 gives the whole variable domain DSGVTQTPKHLITATGQRVTLRCSPRSGDLSVYWYQQSLDQGLQFLIQYYNGEERAKGNILERFSAQQFPDLHSELNLSSLELGDSALYFCASSKGQDYGYTFGSGTRLTVV.

This chain joins TRBV18 and TRBJ2-7; possible D gene TRBD1, 8 bases. V lost 4 bases, J lost 4 bases, and 17 bases lay in between. This CDR3 region has 15 residues. From germline, CDR1 is KGHSH and CDR2 LQKENI. CDR3 in amino acids: CASSQRDRNLYEQYF. DNA for the CDR3: TGTGCCAGCTCACAGCGGGACAGGAATTTATACGAGCAGTACTTC.

The CDR3 sequence is CASSPQGGGQPQHF. The CDR3 nucleotides read TGTGCCAGCAGCCCCCAAGGGGGCGGCCAGCCCCAGCATTTT. The chain recombines TRBV6-4 with TRBJ1-5; 7 bases map to TRBD1. The CDR3 sequence is 14 residues long. With 6 bases clipped from V and 7 bases from J, the junction kept 9 bases outside the gene matches. The germline V gene has CDR1 MRHNA and CDR2 SNTAGT.

The genes are TRBV5-1 and TRBJ2-3; TRBD2 matches at 10 bases. Germline loops: CDR1 SGHRS, CDR2 YFSETQ. The CDR3 has 16 residues. With 4 bases clipped from V and 1 base from J, the junction kept 6 bases outside the gene matches. The CDR3 spells CASSKPGLAGTDTQYF. The CDR3 DNA is TGCGCCAGCAGCAAACCCGGACTAGCGGGCACAGATACGCAGTATTTT.

The chain uses TRBV2 and TRBJ2-3; D might be TRBD2 (5 bases). The V end lost 6 bases, the J end lost 1 base, and 11 bases lay between the germline ends. The CDR3 extends over 14 amino acids. Germline V gene lookup returns CDR1 SNHLY and CDR2 FYNNEI. CDR3 sequence: CASSAGGGTDTQYF. The CDR3 DNA reads TGTGCCAGCAGCGCAGGAGGAGGCACAGATACGCAGTATTTT.

The rearrangement joins TRBV5-1 to TRBJ1-1; no clear D. Trimming shortened V by 0 bases and J by 4 bases, and 16 bases separated the two germline ends. Looked up from germline, CDR1 is SGHRS and CDR2 is YFSETQ. This CDR3 comprises 16 residues. The CDR3 DNA reads as TGCGCCAGCAGCTTGGCGTTCGGTTTGTCGGGCACTGAAGCTTTCTTT. Amino acids: CASSLAFGLSGTEAFF.

The rearrangement uses TRBV2 and TRBJ1-3, with 10 bases fitting TRBD1. Germline-derived CDR1 and CDR2 are SNHLY and FYNNEI. The ends lost 8 bases at V and 2 bases at J; junction bases unmatched: 12. CDR3 size: 17 residues. CDR3 DNA: TGTGCCAGCCTGATTCCCCCCGGGACAGGGGCTGGAAACACCATATATTTT. It translates to CASLIPPGTGAGNTIYF.